This TCR beta chain was documented in a study of T cell responses to AZD1222 COVID-19 vaccine. Overall study findings and caveats: In all cases, repertoires were sampled only after the peak T cell response.

The protocol was immunoSEQ multiplex PCR, while the TCRdb copy is restricted to in-frame clones and leaves out a portion. The repertoire holds 250,000 to 300,000 clones, roughly 93% seen once, with around 0.58% in the top ten. As to this clone: The antigen is unknown.

CDR3 length: 12 amino acids. Trimming removed 4 bases from V and 12 bases from J; junction bases left unmatched: 8. The germline gives CDR1 MNHEY, CDR2 SVGEGT. The material sequenced was peripheral blood, taken 28 days after the second AZD1222 dose. The sequence was obtained from an adult who received the AZD1222 COVID-19 vaccine. The chain combines TRBV6-2 or TRBV6-3 with TRBJ1-2, with 7 bases matching TRBD1. The CDR3 bases are TGTGCCAGCAGTTGGGGACAGTCGGGGGACACCTTC. Encoded protein: CASSWGQSGDTF.